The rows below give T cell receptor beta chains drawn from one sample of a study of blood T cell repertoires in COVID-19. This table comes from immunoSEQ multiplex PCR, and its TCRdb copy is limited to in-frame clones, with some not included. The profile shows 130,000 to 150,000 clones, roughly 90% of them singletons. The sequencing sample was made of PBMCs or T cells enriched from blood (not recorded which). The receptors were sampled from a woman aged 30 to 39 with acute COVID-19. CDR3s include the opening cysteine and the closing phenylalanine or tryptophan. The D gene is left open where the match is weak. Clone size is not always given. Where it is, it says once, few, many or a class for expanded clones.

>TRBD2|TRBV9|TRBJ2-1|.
CASSVGLAGTNEQFF
TGTGCCAGCAGCGTAGGACTAGCGGGAACAAATGAGCAGTTCTTC
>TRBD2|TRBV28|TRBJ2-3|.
CASRATPGLAGDTQYF
TGTGCCAGCAGGGCCACCCCGGGACTAGCCGGAGATACGCAGTATTTT
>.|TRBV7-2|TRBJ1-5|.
CASSLKWSSNQPQHF
TGTGCCAGCAGCTTAAAATGGAGTAGCAATCAGCCCCAGCATTTT
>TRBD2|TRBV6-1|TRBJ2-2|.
CASSESSGLASGELFF
TGTGCCAGCAGTGAGTCTTCGGGACTAGCTTCCGGGGAGCTGTTTTTT
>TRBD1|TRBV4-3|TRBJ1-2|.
CASSQDLGTVVTGYTF
TGCGCCAGCAGCCAAGATCTAGGGACAGTCGTGACAGGCTACACCTTC
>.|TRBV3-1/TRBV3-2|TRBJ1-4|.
CASSQRGQLEKLFF
TGTGCCAGCAGCCAACGAGGCCAGCTAGAAAAACTGTTTTTT
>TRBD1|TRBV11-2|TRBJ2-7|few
CASSITGAYEQYF
TGTGCCAGCAGCATTACAGGGGCCTACGAGCAGTACTTC
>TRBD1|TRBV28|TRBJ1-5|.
CASTGDRNQPQHF
TGTGCCAGCACTGGGGACAGAAATCAGCCCCAGCATTTT
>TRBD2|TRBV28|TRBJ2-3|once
CASSFTSGWTDTQYF
TGTGCCAGCAGTTTTACTAGCGGCTGGACAGATACGCAGTATTTT
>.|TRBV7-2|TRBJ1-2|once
CASSPDSNYGYTF
TGTGCCAGCAGCCCTGACAGCAACTATGGCTACACCTTC
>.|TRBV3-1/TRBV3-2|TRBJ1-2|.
CASSQQILYGYTF
TGTGCCAGCAGCCAGCAGATTCTCTATGGCTACACCTTC
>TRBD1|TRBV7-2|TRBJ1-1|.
CASSLVGTGAFF
TGTGCCAGCAGCTTAGTCGGGACAGGGGCTTTCTTT
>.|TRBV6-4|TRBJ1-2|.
CASSAQGGNYYGYTF
TGTGCCAGCAGTGCCCAAGGCGGGAACTACTATGGCTACACCTTC
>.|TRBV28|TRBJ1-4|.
CASSPVPTNEKLFF
TGTGCCAGCAGTCCCGTTCCAACTAATGAAAAACTGTTTTTT
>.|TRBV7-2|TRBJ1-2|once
CASSYDRNYGYTF
TGTGCCAGCAGCTACGACAGGAACTATGGCTACACCTTC
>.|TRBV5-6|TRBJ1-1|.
CASSLETGYTEAFF
TGTGCCAGCAGCTTGGAGACAGGCTACACTGAAGCTTTCTTT
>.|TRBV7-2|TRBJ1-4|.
CASSLAGIGNEKLFF
TGTGCCAGCAGCTTAGCCGGGATTGGAAACGAAAAACTGTTTTTT
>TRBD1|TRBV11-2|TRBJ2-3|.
CASSLVRRTGSTDTQYF
TGTGCCAGCAGCTTAGTCCGGCGGACAGGTAGCACAGATACGCAGTATTTT
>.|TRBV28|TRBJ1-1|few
CASSEERGLDTEAFF
TGTGCCAGCAGTGAGGAGAGAGGGCTTGACACTGAAGCTTTCTTT
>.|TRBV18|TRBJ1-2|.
CASSPNPGDYGYTF
TGTGCCAGCTCACCCAACCCGGGGGACTATGGCTACACCTTC
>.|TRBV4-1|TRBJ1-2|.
CASSQVSSPYGYTF
TGCGCCAGCAGCCAAGTAAGTAGCCCTTATGGCTACACCTTC
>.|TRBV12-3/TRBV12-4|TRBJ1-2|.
CASSLGSFYGYTF
TGTGCCAGCAGTTTGGGCAGCTTCTATGGCTACACCTTC
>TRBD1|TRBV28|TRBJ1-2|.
CASSPGQILSYGYTF
TGTGCCAGCAGTCCGGGACAGATCCTTTCGTATGGCTACACCTTC
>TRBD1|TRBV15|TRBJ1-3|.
CATSRDLTGFANTIYF
TGTGCCACCAGCAGAGACCTGACAGGGTTTGCAAACACCATATATTTT
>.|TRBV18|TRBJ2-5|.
CASSSDFQRPETQYF
TGTGCCAGCTCATCTGACTTCCAGAGGCCGGAGACCCAGTACTTC
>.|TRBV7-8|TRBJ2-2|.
CASSLAPFPTDLTGELFF
TGTGCCAGCAGCTTAGCCCCTTTCCCGACAGACCTCACCGGGGAGCTGTTTTTT
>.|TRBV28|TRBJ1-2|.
CASSLGGMVYYGYTF
TGTGCCAGCAGTTTGGGGGGGATGGTCTACTATGGCTACACCTTC
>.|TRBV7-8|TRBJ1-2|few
CASSLRPTNTGSDYGYTF
TGTGCCAGCAGCTTACGCCCCACGAACACAGGGTCCGACTATGGCTACACCTTC
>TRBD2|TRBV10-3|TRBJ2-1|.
CAISEATSGSYEQFF
TGTGCCATCAGTGAGGCGACTAGCGGGAGCTATGAGCAGTTCTTC
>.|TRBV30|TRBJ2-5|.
CAWSVTLLETQYF
TGTGCCTGGAGTGTAACTTTACTCGAGACCCAGTACTTC
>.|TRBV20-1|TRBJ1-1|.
CSASGEMNTEAFF
TGCAGTGCTAGTGGGGAGATGAACACTGAAGCTTTCTTT
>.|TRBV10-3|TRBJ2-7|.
CAISGLANNEQYF
TGTGCCATCAGTGGTCTAGCTAACAACGAGCAGTACTTC
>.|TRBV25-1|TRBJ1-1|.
CASSEGGEAFF
TGTGCCAGCAGTGAAGGAGGTGAAGCTTTCTTT
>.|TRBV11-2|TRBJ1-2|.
CASSPAGQVLVGIYGYTF
TGTGCCAGCAGCCCAGCAGGTCAGGTCCTTGTAGGAATCTATGGCTACACCTTC
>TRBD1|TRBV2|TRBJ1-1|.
CASVLTGGAFF
TGTGCCAGCGTATTGACAGGGGGGGCTTTCTTT
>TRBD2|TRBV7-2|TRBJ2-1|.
CASSLAGTSGSSSYNEQFF
TGTGCCAGCAGCTTAGCGGGGACTAGCGGTAGTAGCTCCTACAATGAGCAGTTCTTC
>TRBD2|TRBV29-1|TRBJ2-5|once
CSALTSVRQETQYF
TGCAGCGCTCTGACTAGCGTGAGACAAGAGACCCAGTACTTC
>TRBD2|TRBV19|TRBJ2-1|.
CASSIARGSRLAGGPAYNEQFF
TGTGCCAGTAGTATAGCCAGGGGCTCTAGACTAGCGGGAGGGCCAGCCTACAATGAGCAGTTCTTC
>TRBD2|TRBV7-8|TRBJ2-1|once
CASSLGLARYNEQFF
TGTGCCAGCAGCTTGGGACTAGCGCGATACAATGAGCAGTTCTTC
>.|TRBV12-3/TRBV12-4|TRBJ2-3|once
CASIKEGHTQYF
TGTGCCAGCATTAAAGAGGGTCATACGCAGTATTTT
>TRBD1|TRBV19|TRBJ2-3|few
CASSSTDRDTDTQYF
TGTGCCAGTAGTTCCACGGACAGGGATACAGATACGCAGTATTTT
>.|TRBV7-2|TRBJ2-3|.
CASSPRGDTQYF
TGTGCCAGCAGCCCCCGGGGTGATACGCAGTATTTT
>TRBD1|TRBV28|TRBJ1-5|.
CASSTTGGTDPDQPQHF
TGTGCCAGCAGTACGACAGGGGGCACGGATCCGGATCAGCCCCAGCATTTT
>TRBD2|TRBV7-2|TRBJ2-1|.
CASSLAGSGGFNEQFF
TGTGCCAGCAGCTTAGCGGGTAGCGGGGGTTTCAATGAGCAGTTCTTC
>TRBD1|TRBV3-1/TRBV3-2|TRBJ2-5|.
CASSLGTGDQETQYF
TGTGCCAGCAGCCTTGGGACAGGGGACCAAGAGACCCAGTACTTC
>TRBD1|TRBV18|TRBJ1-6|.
CASSPAGGNNSPLHF
TGTGCCAGCTCACCGGCAGGGGGTAATAATTCACCCCTCCACTTT
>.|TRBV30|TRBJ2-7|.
CAWSLQVYEQYF
TGTGCCTGGAGTTTACAGGTCTACGAGCAGTACTTC
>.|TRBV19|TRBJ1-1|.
CVCSRGLNTEAFF
TGTGTATGTAGTCGCGGCTTGAACACTGAAGCTTTCTTT
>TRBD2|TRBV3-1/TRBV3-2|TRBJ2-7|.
CASSQFLSGSSYEQYF
TGTGCCAGCAGCCAATTCCTGAGCGGGAGCTCCTACGAGCAGTACTTC
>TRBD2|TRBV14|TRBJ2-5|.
CASSQVTSGETQYF
TGTGCCAGCAGCCAAGTTACTAGCGGGGAGACCCAGTACTTC
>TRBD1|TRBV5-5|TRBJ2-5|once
CASSLDRGRETQYF
TGTGCCAGCAGCTTGGACAGGGGGCGAGAGACCCAGTACTTC
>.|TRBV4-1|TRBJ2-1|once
CASSQPNSAAHPNEQFF
TGCGCCAGCAGCCAACCGAATAGCGCTGCCCACCCCAATGAGCAGTTCTTC
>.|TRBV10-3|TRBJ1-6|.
CAISQQGNNSPLHF
TGTGCCATCAGTCAACAGGGAAATAATTCACCCCTCCACTTT